The next 16 T cell receptor beta chains were all read from a single sample in a study of shared clonotypes between healthy human individuals. Repertoires were generated with immunoSEQ multiplex PCR, while TCRdb's copy carries only in-frame clones and drops some. The sample shows 2 million to 3 million clones, more than 85% of them seen only once. The sequenced sample was naive CD4+ T cells from PBMCs. Subset noted: CD45RA+ positively selected. These receptors came from a man aged 18 to 29 in good health. Some clones in this sample may be carry-over from other donors' samples.

This clone was counted once. The DNA for the CDR3 is TGTGCCAGCAGTTACTTTCCCGGGACCGGGGACGAGCAGTACTTC. Translating gives CASSYFPGTGDEQYF. The J gene is TRBJ2-7, the V gene TRBV6-5; D is tentatively TRBD1 or TRBD2 (5 bases each). V dropped 1 base and J dropped 5 bases, with 15 bases sitting between them. CDR3 size: 15 residues. Germline V gives CDR1 MNHEY, CDR2 SVGAGI.

The chain is built from TRBV2 and TRBJ2-5, with 8 positions matching TRBD1. The CDR3 is made up of 15 amino acids. CDR1 is SNHLY and CDR2 is FYNNEI in the germline V gene. After removal of 8 bases from V and 3 bases from J, the junction contained 11 bases not matched to a gene. CDR3 in amino acids: CASGPDRGREETQYF. DNA for the CDR3: TGTGCCAGCGGGCCCGACAGGGGAAGAGAAGAGACCCAGTACTTC.

Worth noting for this clone: This may be a read error: a much more frequent sequence differs by one nucleotide. Other nucleotide sequences from this sample produce the same CDR3. This rearrangement joins TRBV5-1 to TRBJ2-6; the D is unclear. V lost 1 base and J lost 0, with 2 bases in between. CDR1 is SGHRS, CDR2 YFSETQ, per germline. This CDR3 is 14 amino acids long. The CDR3 loop is CASSLSSGANVLTF. The CDR3, as DNA: TGCGCCAGCAGCTTGAGCTCTGGGGCCAACGTCCTGACTTTC.

The chain couples TRBV9 to TRBJ2-2, with D hard to call. The CDR3 runs to 14 residues. Looked up from germline, CDR1 is SGDLS and CDR2 is YYNGEE. Trimming cost V 3 bases and J 6 bases, with 12 bases left between them. CDR3 region: CASSASQVAGELFF. CDR3 coding DNA: TGTGCCAGCAGCGCCTCTCAGGTAGCCGGGGAGCTGTTTTTT.

The chain is built from TRBV2 and TRBJ2-7, with 7 bases fitting TRBD2. Trimming cost V 4 bases and J 7 bases; bases outside gene matches: 10. The V gene's germline CDR1 is SNHLY and CDR2 FYNNEI. This CDR3 has 14 residues. The CDR3, as DNA: TGTGCCAGCAGTGCGGAACTAGCCGGGGGGGAGCAGTACTTC. Protein sequence: CASSAELAGGEQYF.

Details on this clone: This sample also contains other DNA sequences that code for the same CDR3. The chain employs TRBV5-1 and TRBJ1-4; no clear D. Germline assignment: CDR1 SGHRS and CDR2 YFSETQ. Trimming left V 2 bases short and J 0 bases short, with 5 bases between. The CDR3 covers 14 residues. Here the CDR3 DNA reads TGCGCCAGCAGCTTTGGAACAACTAATGAAAAACTGTTTTTT. It specifies CASSFGTTNEKLFF.

The chain is built from TRBV27 and TRBJ2-5; D is perhaps TRBD1 (7 bases). From germline, CDR1 is MNHEY and CDR2 SMNVEV (reference sequence). The CDR3 is 12 residues long. The germline V and J ends were trimmed by 7 bases and 5 bases, with 11 bases remaining between them. The CDR3 region has the DNA TGTGCCAGCAAGTCAGGGGGGGAGACCCAGTACTTC. It encodes CASKSGGETQYF.

V is TRBV28 and J is TRBJ2-7; D is unresolved. The CDR3 runs to 14 residues. Trimming stripped 10 bases from V and 5 bases from J, with 21 bases between. Germline V CDR1 and CDR2: MDHEN, SYDVKM. CDR3 sequence reads: CATSQPTGWDEQYF. DNA for the CDR3: TGTGCCACGAGCCAGCCGACCGGGTGGGACGAGCAGTACTTC. The whole variable domain, remainder taken from reference TRBV28 and TRBJ2-7, is DVKVTQSSRYLVKRTGEKVFLECVQDMDHENMFWYRQDPGLGLRLIYFSYDVKMKEKGDIPEGYSVSREKKERFSLILESASTNQTSMYLCATSQPTGWDEQYFGPGTRLTVT.

The chain joins TRBV7-9 to TRBJ2-3; D is unclear. The V gene's germline CDR1 is SEHNR and CDR2 FQNEAQ (reference sequence). Trimming took 5 bases from V and 1 from J, leaving 10 bases between them. The CDR3 spans 14 residues. CDR3 amino acids: CASSRRGGTDTQYF. The CDR3 nucleotides are TGTGCCAGCAGCCGTAGAGGCGGCACAGATACGCAGTATTTT.

Remarks on this clone: The sample contains more than one DNA sequence encoding this CDR3. The chain has TRBV28 and TRBJ2-3; D uncertain. CDR3 length equals 12 residues. With 6 bases removed from V and 0 bases from J, the gap between germline ends came to 4 bases. Germline V CDR1 and CDR2: MDHEN, SYDVKM. The CDR3 DNA follows: TGTGCCAGCAGGGAGAGCACAGATACGCAGTATTTT. It codes for CASRESTDTQYF.

The chain joins TRBV2 to TRBJ2-3; D perhaps matches TRBD2 (6 bases). This CDR3 has 15 amino acids. V lost 6 bases, J lost 11 bases, and 24 bases lay in between. Germline CDR1 reads SNHLY; CDR2 reads FYNNEI. The DNA for the CDR3 is TGTGCCAGCAGCCCCGGGACCGCGGGGCAACGGGGGCAGTATTTT. Translating it yields CASSPGTAGQRGQYF.

The CDR3 loop reads CASSAGQRPGYTF. The CDR3 nucleotides are TGTGCCAGCAGCGCTGGACAGAGGCCTGGCTACACCTTC. This chain connects TRBV25-1 to TRBJ1-2; tentative D call: TRBD1 (6 bases). CDR3 size: 13 residues. From germline, CDR1 is MGHDK and CDR2 SYGVNS. Trimming took 6 bases from V and 7 from J, leaving 15 bases between them.

V is TRBV6-1 and J is TRBJ2-5; 8 bases line up with TRBD1. Germline V gene lookup returns CDR1 MNHNS and CDR2 SASEGT. The trim removed 5 bases at V and 2 bases at J, leaving 7 bases unmatched. The CDR3 loop spans 15 amino acids. The CDR3 bases are TGTGCCAGCAGTAACAGGGGGTTCGGTCAAGAGACCCAGTACTTC. Its translation is CASSNRGFGQETQYF.

Remarks on this clone: Other DNA sequences of this sample code for an identical CDR3. The chain employs TRBV5-4 and TRBJ2-7, with TRBD1 matching 10 bases. From germline, CDR1 is SGHNT and CDR2 YYREEE (reference sequence). With 4 bases clipped from V and 1 base from J, the junction kept 5 bases outside the gene matches. CDR3 size: 15 residues. CDR3 residues: CASSPRTGGSYEQYF. DNA for the CDR3: TGTGCCAGCAGCCCGAGGACAGGGGGATCCTACGAGCAGTACTTC.

The genes are TRBV11-3 and TRBJ2-2; tentatively, D is TRBD2 (6 bases). Trimming stripped 1 base from V and 0 bases from J, with 15 bases between. Germline CDR1 and CDR2: SGHNT and YENEEA. The CDR3 covers 18 residues. This CDR3 reads CASSLGQSGGANTGELFF. The CDR3 DNA sequence: TGTGCCAGCAGCTTAGGTCAGAGTGGCGGGGCGAACACCGGGGAGCTGTTTTTT.

V and J are TRBV6-5 and TRBJ1-6; D is ambiguous. CDR3 length: 15 residues. The germline V gene has CDR1 MNHEY and CDR2 SVGAGI. V lost 1 base and J 2 bases, leaving 6 bases between the germline ends. The CDR3 reads CASSYYVAYNSPLHF. DNA for the CDR3: TGTGCCAGCAGTTACTATGTGGCCTATAATTCACCCCTCCACTTT.